This T cell receptor beta chain is drawn from a study of blood T cell repertoires in COVID-19 (dated by TCRdb to 2019 to 2021). About the investigation overall: Samples from collaborators originated in the United States, Italy and Spain and spanned both the acute and convalescent phases of COVID-19. The prospective study material was composed of cDNA or gDNA derived from T cells, B-cell-depleted T cells, or PBMCs. Subjects who had been exposed to COVID-19, were actively infected with it, or had recovered from it provided the deeply sampled blood TCRbeta repertoires that made up the dataset. The repertoires were released in a freely available public database meant as a resource for research on the immune response to SARS-CoV-2. The samples were drawn from two sources: the first 160 participants of the ongoing ImmuneRACE study, and some 1,300 subjects contributed by 6 global collaborators. The sample metadata nearly always contained a de-identified subject ID, COVID-19 status, age in years and sex. Where available, HLA class I and class II types were taken from metadata supplied by the sample provider and were not determined by assay-based typing. Study-wide findings and limitations: Clinical and demographic metadata were provided uncurated, with the amount varying by source and participant.

The collaborating institutions used their own protocols to collect whole blood in K2EDTA tubes. For TCRbeta analysis, collaborators shipped samples as frozen whole blood, isolated PBMCs, or DNA extracted from either of those sample types. For CDR1 and CDR2, the germline V gene (reference sequence) lists SGHNT and YYREEE. V trim: 3 bases; J trim: 5 bases; unmatched bases: 8. Reading from cysteine to phenylalanine, the CDR3 counts 15 amino acids. Only the CDR3 DNA stays, 45 bases, in frame from base 1. Regarding this clone: No cognate antigen has been identified for it. There are no base qualities to consult, and no much larger clone falls within one base.

The immunoSEQ Assay, a bias-controlled multiplex PCR, was used to amplify TCRbeta CDR3 regions from genomic DNA. As for the authors' bioinformatics: Within the assay, amplification of reference gene primers was used to estimate how many nucleated cells each sample contained. To quantify the absolute abundance of each unique TCRbeta CDR3 rearrangement, sequence reads were collapsed and filtered. For each sample, productive Simpson clonality was calculated as the square root of Simpson's diversity index over productive rearrangements. The source is immuneACCESS, and TCRdb retained only in-frame sequences with V and J called. Part of the clones is not carried over; for the studies checked, unresolved V genes explain less than half of this, and the remainder is unexplained. The V and J calls and clone size come from that table; D and trimming were worked out from the DNA. For this sample the table gives roughly 40,000 clones, of which over 70% were detected only once. The top ten hold 25% to 40% of the sample.

The chain links TRBV5-4 with TRBJ1-1; TRBD1 agrees with 9 junctional bases. The source is a woman of 80 years or more with acute or convalescent COVID-19. The specimen sequenced was peripheral blood. This receptor has the CDR3 CASSSLQGAPTEAFF. Read as DNA, the sequence is TGTGCCAGCAGCTCCCTACAGGGGGCGCCGACTGAAGCTTTCTTT.